These 21 T cell receptor beta chains were sequenced from one sample in a study of molecular identifiers for immune sequencing clone quantification. TCRdb reprocessed the PCR reads via MiXCR and lists one record per CDR3 protein. This sample yields 490,000 or so distinct CDR3 sequences, of which roughly 25% are seen a single time; 0.7% to 0.9% belongs to the top ten. Sequencing was carried out using naive CD8+ T cells from blood, with Jurkat cell RNA spiked in. The sample's subset: FACS-sorted CD8+CD4-CCR7+CD45RA+ naive T cells. These receptors were taken from a human donor in good health. Some libraries in this study had Jurkat cell RNA spiked in.

Comment on this clonotype: This sequence may be a read error, since a much larger clone differs from it by one base. The chain is built from TRBV15 and TRBJ2-1; TRBD1 might be the D (6 bases). CDR1 is LNHNV and CDR2 is YYDKDF in the germline V gene (reference sequence). Deletions cut 3 bases from V and 8 bases from J, with 11 bases between. The CDR3 runs 13 residues. The CDR3 protein is CATSRRPGDEQFF. The DNA of the CDR3 is TGTGCCACCAGCAGGAGGCCAGGGGATGAGCAGTTCTTC.

The chain recombines TRBV6-4 with TRBJ2-5; no firm D call. The CDR3 runs 16 residues. The germline gives CDR1 MRHNA, CDR2 SNTAGT. Trimming stripped 6 bases from V and 5 bases from J, with 22 bases between. The CDR3 loop is CASSYVRRPPRETQYF. The CDR3 DNA follows: TGTGCCAGCAGCTACGTGAGGCGGCCCCCGCGCGAGACCCAGTACTTC.

This clonotype was seen ten or more times. CDR3 nucleotides: TGTGCCAGCAGCCCAGGGAGGGTTGAAGAGACCCAGTACTTC. Its protein product is CASSPGRVEETQYF. This chain joins TRBV7-6 and TRBJ2-5; 7 nucleotides match TRBD2. The CDR3 totals 14 residues. After removal of 5 bases from V and 3 bases from J, the junction contained 6 bases not matched to a gene. The germline CDR1 and CDR2 sequences are SGHVS and FNYEAQ.

The table lists this clonotype with many counts. This chain links TRBV7-2 with TRBJ2-1, with TRBD2 identical over 12 bases. The CDR3 length is 17 residues. Germline V gives CDR1 SGHTA, CDR2 FQGNSA. The trim removed 5 bases at V and 0 bases at J, leaving 5 bases unmatched. The CDR3 spells CASSPGLAGSSYNEQFF. CDR3 bases: TGTGCCAGCAGCCCCGGACTAGCGGGGAGCTCCTACAATGAGCAGTTCTTC.

As concerns this clonotype: A much larger clone is a single base away; this may be a read error. This chain joins TRBV20-1 and TRBJ2-3, with TRBD2 matching over 8 bases. Unmatched junction bases numbered 11, after V lost 1 base and J lost 5 bases. This CDR3 contains 16 residues. CDR1 DFQATT and CDR2 SNEGSKA come from the germline V gene (reference sequence). In DNA form, the CDR3 reads TGCAGTGCTAGAGCGGGGGTTAGCGGGATTATAGATACGCAGTATTTT. It specifies CSARAGVSGIIDTQYF.

Note on this clonotype: This clone may be a read error of a much larger clone one base away. The chain couples TRBV28 to TRBJ1-5; 7 positions match TRBD1. Germline V gene data show CDR1 as MDHEN and CDR2 as SYDVKM. V shed 7 bases, J shed 6 bases, and the junction held 6 bases outside the gene matches. This CDR3 has 13 residues. The DNA of the CDR3 is TGTGCCAGCATGAAACGGGACAGTCAGCCCCAGCATTTT. Translation: CASMKRDSQPQHF.

Many counts were recorded for this clonotype. The rearrangement joins TRBV7-9 to TRBJ2-5; D remains ambiguous. Germline V gene lookup returns CDR1 SEHNR and CDR2 FQNEAQ (reference sequence). The germline V and J ends were trimmed by 4 bases and 7 bases, with 13 bases remaining between them. The CDR3 loop spans 13 amino acids. CDR3 residues: CASSSLTDLTQYF. In nucleotides, the CDR3 is TGTGCCAGCAGCTCCCTCACCGACTTGACCCAGTACTTC.

V gene TRBV3-1 combines with J gene TRBJ2-7, with D perhaps being TRBD1 or TRBD2 (5 bases each). V gave up 1 base and J gave up 3 bases, with 19 bases separating them. From germline, CDR1 is LGHDT and CDR2 YNNKEL (reference sequence). CDR3 length equals 17 residues. Here the CDR3 DNA reads TGTGCCAGCAGCCAAGGGGACCTGAGATTGGACGGCTACGAGCAGTACTTC. It translates to CASSQGDLRLDGYEQYF.

This clonotype was found a few times. A read error may produce the germline difference seen at one junction end. The chain employs TRBV7-2 and TRBJ1-5; D gene ambiguous. Germline V gives CDR1 SGHTA, CDR2 FQGNSA. This CDR3 comprises 14 residues. In nucleotides, the CDR3 is TGTGCCAGCAGCTTAGATTTCTCAAATCAGCCCCGGCATTTT. The encoded protein is CASSLDFSNQPRHF.

V and J are TRBV4-3 and TRBJ2-1, with TRBD2 identical over 10 bases. The CDR3 loop spans 15 amino acids. Germline V lookup: CDR1 LGHNA, CDR2 YSLEER. The trim removed 0 bases at V and 8 bases at J, leaving 4 bases unmatched. The chain's CDR3 is CASSQDLLAGDEQFF. The CDR3 DNA is TGCGCCAGCAGCCAAGATCTGCTAGCGGGAGATGAGCAGTTCTTC.

At least ten counts were recorded for this clonotype. The rearrangement links TRBV24-1 to TRBJ2-7; D gene ambiguous. Germline assignment: CDR1 KGHDR and CDR2 SFDVKD. Trimming pared 6 bases from V and 5 bases from J, leaving 13 bases between. The CDR3 has 13 residues. CDR3 DNA sequence: TGTGCCACCAGTCCCACCTACGGTCACGAGCAGTACTTC. This sequence encodes CATSPTYGHEQYF.

This clonotype was detected a few times. The V gene is TRBV11-2, the J gene TRBJ2-3, with D hard to call. This CDR3 has 14 amino acids. V lost 3 bases to trimming and J lost 2 bases, with 9 bases between them. Looked up from germline, CDR1 is SGHAT and CDR2 is FQNNGV. The CDR3 region is CASSLTTFTDTQYF. The CDR3 DNA is TGTGCCAGCAGCTTGACAACTTTCACAGATACGCAGTATTTT.

This clonotype was detected only a few times. CDR3 nucleotide sequence: TGCAGTGCTAGAGACTGGACAGGGACTAGCACAGATACGCAGTATTTT. Translating gives CSARDWTGTSTDTQYF. The chain joins TRBV20-1 to TRBJ2-3; 8 nucleotides align to TRBD1. V dropped 0 bases and J dropped 0; count of bases not matched to a gene: 5. Germline CDR1 reads DFQATT; CDR2 reads SNEGSKA (reference sequence). The CDR3 spans 16 residues.

A few counts support this clonotype. The V and J genes are TRBV9 and TRBJ2-7, with a weak D call TRBD1 (5 bases). CDR1 is SGDLS and CDR2 is YYNGEE in the germline V gene. Between the trimmed V and J ends, which lost 0 bases and 2 bases, there was a span of 9 bases. The CDR3 is 14 amino acids. This chain's CDR3 is CASSVDGATYEQYF. For the CDR3, the DNA is TGTGCCAGCAGCGTAGATGGGGCGACCTACGAGCAGTACTTC.

This clonotype was seen many times. V gene TRBV27 combines with J gene TRBJ2-3; TRBD2 agrees at 8 bases. Trimming removed 5 bases from V and 1 base from J; junction bases left unmatched: 8. The CDR3 is 16 amino acids. The germline V gene encodes CDR1 MNHEY and CDR2 SMNVEV (reference sequence). The CDR3 spells CASSPRAGVGTDTQYF. The CDR3 nucleotides read TGTGCCAGCAGTCCCCGAGCGGGAGTTGGCACAGATACGCAGTATTTT.

The chain employs TRBV6-5 and TRBJ2-3; 7 bases are shared with TRBD2. The V and J ends lost 5 bases and 2 bases, in that order; junction bases with no gene match: 25. Germline-derived CDR1 and CDR2 are MNHEY and SVGAGI. The CDR3 is 21 residues long. CDR3: CASSPLSGLGRERDYTDTQYF. In nucleotides, the CDR3 is TGTGCCAGCAGTCCCCTATCAGGACTAGGCAGAGAGAGAGATTACACAGATACGCAGTATTTT.

Concerning this clonotype: A much larger clone lies one base from this, so it may be a read error. The chain is built from TRBV7-9 and TRBJ1-1; D remains ambiguous. Germline V CDR1 and CDR2: SEHNR, FQNEAQ (reference sequence). The CDR3 covers 13 residues. DNA for the CDR3: TGTGCCGGCAGCTTGGAAGGGATGGGTGAAGCTTTCTTT. Its translation: CAGSLEGMGEAFF.

On this clonotype: This may arise from a read error, as a much more abundant clone is one base away. It is likely a read error, because the conserved phenylalanine at the end of the CDR3 is missing. V and J are TRBV7-2 and TRBJ1-1, with TRBD1 matching over 7 bases. V dropped 6 bases and J dropped 10; count of bases not matched to a gene: 11. CDR1 is SGHTA, CDR2 FQGNSA, per germline. The CDR3 contains 13 residues. The CDR3 protein is CASRERGGIVAFL. DNA for the CDR3: TGTGCCAGCAGGGAGAGAGGGGGCATCGTAGCTTTCCTT.

This clonotype has a handful of counts. The V and J genes are TRBV5-1 and TRBJ2-7; 8 nucleotides align to TRBD1. The CDR3 length is 15 residues. V shed 0 bases and J 4 bases; nucleotides not matched to a gene: 6. Germline assignment: CDR1 SGHRS and CDR2 YFSETQ. DNA of the CDR3: TGCGCCAGCAGCTTGGAGGTCCAGGGGGCTTACGAGCAGTACTTC. The encoded protein is CASSLEVQGAYEQYF.

With respect to this clonotype: This clone may be a read error of a much larger clone one base away. This chain uses TRBV7-9 with TRBJ2-7, with D tentatively TRBD1 (6 bases). The CDR3 length is 15 residues. Per germline, CDR1 SEHNR and CDR2 FQNEAQ (reference sequence). V dropped 4 bases and J dropped 5 bases, with 18 bases sitting between them. The chain's CDR3 is CASSSPRDNHHEQYF. The CDR3 DNA is TGTGCCAGCAGCTCCCCCCGGGACAACCACCACGAGCAGTACTTC.

This clonotype was seen ten or more times. The chain is built from TRBV11-2 and TRBJ2-1; D is ambiguous. Germline assignment: CDR1 SGHAT and CDR2 FQNNGV. There are 14 residues in the CDR3. Trimming pared 2 bases from V and 0 bases from J, leaving 5 bases between. The CDR3 protein is CASSLSSSYNEQFF. Written as DNA, the CDR3 is TGTGCCAGCAGCTTAAGCAGCTCCTACAATGAGCAGTTCTTC.